A selection of T cell receptor beta chains follows, all from one sample in a study of human T cells and chemical hapten exposure. A single record per CDR3 protein comes from TCRdb applying MiXCR to the 5' RACE reads. The sample lists 120,000 to 150,000 distinct CDR3 sequences, roughly 4% occurring once. The receptors were sampled from a female donor in good health. CDR3s include the opening cysteine and the closing phenylalanine or tryptophan. The order of the fields is clone size, V gene, J gene, D gene, CDR3 protein, CDR3 DNA. The D gene is left open where the match is weak. Some rows have no size entry. The others give once, few or many, or a class for an expanded clone.

abundance: many
v_gene: TRBV5-1
j_gene: TRBJ2-5
d_gene: .
CDR3aa: CASSGLEQETQYF
CDR3nt: TGCGCCAGCAGCGGATTGGAGCAAGAGACCCAGTACTTC

abundance: many
v_gene: TRBV20-1
j_gene: TRBJ2-1
d_gene: TRBD2
CDR3aa: CSATKTSGGFNEQFF
CDR3nt: TGCAGTGCTACTAAAACTAGCGGGGGATTTAATGAGCAGTTCTTC

abundance: many
v_gene: TRBV7-2
j_gene: TRBJ2-7
d_gene: TRBD2
CDR3aa: CASSLGAGGLVSYEQYF
CDR3nt: TGTGCCAGCAGCTTAGGTGCGGGGGGTCTCGTCTCCTACGAGCAGTACTTC

abundance: many
v_gene: TRBV6-6
j_gene: TRBJ2-2
d_gene: .
CDR3aa: CASSYYPNTGELFF
CDR3nt: TGTGCCAGCAGTTACTACCCGAACACCGGGGAGCTGTTTTTT

abundance: .
v_gene: TRBV6-2/TRBV6-3
j_gene: TRBJ2-2
d_gene: TRBD2
CDR3aa: CASHSGKRDSGELFF
CDR3nt: TGTGCCAGCCATTCAGGGAAGCGGGACTCCGGGGAGCTGTTTTTT

abundance: many
v_gene: TRBV25-1
j_gene: TRBJ2-7
d_gene: .
CDR3aa: CASSEGYYEQYF
CDR3nt: TGTGCCAGCAGTGAAGGTTATTACGAGCAGTACTTC

abundance: many
v_gene: TRBV6-2/TRBV6-3
j_gene: TRBJ1-3
d_gene: .
CDR3aa: CASNDPPGNTIYF
CDR3nt: TGTGCCAGCAACGATCCCCCGGGAAACACCATATATTTT

abundance: many
v_gene: TRBV12-3/TRBV12-4
j_gene: TRBJ2-1
d_gene: .
CDR3aa: CASSLVDEQFF
CDR3nt: TGTGCCAGCAGTTTAGTCGATGAGCAGTTCTTC

abundance: many
v_gene: TRBV3-1
j_gene: TRBJ1-5
d_gene: TRBD1
CDR3aa: CASSQGGTGPKPQHF
CDR3nt: TGTGCCAGCAGCCAAGGGGGGACAGGGCCCAAGCCCCAGCATTTT

abundance: many
v_gene: TRBV19
j_gene: TRBJ1-2
d_gene: .
CDR3aa: CASNPRTNYGYTF
CDR3nt: TGTGCCAGTAACCCCCGGACTAACTATGGCTACACCTTC

abundance: many
v_gene: TRBV7-2
j_gene: TRBJ1-6
d_gene: TRBD1
CDR3aa: CASRTSGQANSPLHF
CDR3nt: TGTGCCAGCAGGACCTCCGGACAGGCGAATTCACCCCTCCACTTT

abundance: few
v_gene: TRBV20-1
j_gene: TRBJ1-5
d_gene: .
CDR3aa: CSASTPGGGNQPQHF
CDR3nt: TGCAGTGCTAGTACCCCGGGAGGGGGAAATCAGCCCCAGCATTTT

abundance: .
v_gene: TRBV20-1
j_gene: TRBJ2-3
d_gene: .
CDR3aa: CSTPKGATDTQYF
CDR3nt: TGCAGTACCCCTAAGGGAGCCACAGATACGCAGTATTTT

abundance: once
v_gene: TRBV20-1
j_gene: TRBJ2-3
d_gene: .
CDR3aa: CSARICESQHPQYF
CDR3nt: TGCAGTGCTAGAATTTGCGAGTCCCAGCACCCGCAGTATTTT

abundance: many
v_gene: TRBV12-3/TRBV12-4
j_gene: TRBJ2-3
d_gene: .
CDR3aa: CASRKRGTDTQYF
CDR3nt: TGTGCCAGCAGGAAGCGGGGCACAGATACGCAGTATTTT

abundance: .
v_gene: TRBV6-1
j_gene: TRBJ1-1
d_gene: .
CDR3aa: CASSDYRNTEAFF
CDR3nt: TGTGCCAGCTCAGATTATAGGAACACTGAAGCTTTCTTT

abundance: many
v_gene: TRBV12-3/TRBV12-4
j_gene: TRBJ1-5
d_gene: .
CDR3aa: CASSSSHIGSVSNQPQHF
CDR3nt: TGTGCCAGCAGTTCCTCCCACATAGGGTCCGTTAGCAATCAGCCCCAGCATTTT

abundance: many
v_gene: TRBV12-3/TRBV12-4
j_gene: TRBJ2-5
d_gene: .
CDR3aa: CASSPQFGGRGETQYF
CDR3nt: TGTGCCAGCAGTCCCCAATTTGGGGGTCGGGGAGAGACCCAGTACTTC

abundance: many
v_gene: TRBV6-2/TRBV6-3
j_gene: TRBJ2-3
d_gene: .
CDR3aa: CASSYSGTSQYF
CDR3nt: TGTGCCAGCAGTTACTCGGGCACCTCGCAGTATTTT

abundance: many
v_gene: TRBV12-3/TRBV12-4
j_gene: TRBJ1-1
d_gene: .
CDR3aa: CASRLQGPNTEAFF
CDR3nt: TGTGCCAGCAGACTACAGGGCCCGAACACTGAAGCTTTCTTT

abundance: many
v_gene: TRBV5-1
j_gene: TRBJ2-7
d_gene: .
CDR3aa: CASSLARTREEQYF
CDR3nt: TGCGCCAGCAGCTTGGCGAGGACCCGGGAAGAGCAGTACTTC

abundance: many
v_gene: TRBV10-3
j_gene: TRBJ2-2
d_gene: TRBD1
CDR3aa: CAISPGTGLSGELFF
CDR3nt: TGTGCCATCAGCCCCGGGACAGGTCTATCCGGGGAGCTGTTTTTT

abundance: many
v_gene: TRBV29-1
j_gene: TRBJ2-3
d_gene: .
CDR3aa: CSVEGEPDTQYF
CDR3nt: TGCAGCGTTGAGGGCGAGCCAGATACGCAGTATTTT

abundance: many
v_gene: TRBV12-5
j_gene: TRBJ2-5
d_gene: .
CDR3aa: CASGLEGAATQYF
CDR3nt: TGTGCTAGTGGTTTGGAGGGAGCGGCCACCCAGTACTTC

abundance: many
v_gene: TRBV2
j_gene: TRBJ1-1
d_gene: .
CDR3aa: CASSGRTEAFF
CDR3nt: TGTGCCAGCAGTGGCAGGACTGAAGCTTTCTTT

abundance: many
v_gene: TRBV7-9
j_gene: TRBJ1-3
d_gene: .
CDR3aa: CASSFNTGLSGNTIYF
CDR3nt: TGTGCCAGCAGCTTTAACACAGGGTTATCTGGAAACACCATATATTTT

abundance: many
v_gene: TRBV6-2/TRBV6-3
j_gene: TRBJ2-7
d_gene: TRBD1
CDR3aa: CASSWDRAYEQYF
CDR3nt: TGTGCCAGCAGTTGGGACAGGGCCTACGAGCAGTACTTC

abundance: many
v_gene: TRBV5-1
j_gene: TRBJ1-4
d_gene: .
CDR3aa: CASRSHRSGSNEKLFF
CDR3nt: TGCGCCAGCAGGAGCCACCGGTCAGGCTCTAATGAAAAACTGTTTTTT

abundance: many
v_gene: TRBV28
j_gene: TRBJ2-3
d_gene: .
CDR3aa: CASSLVQGGTDTQYF
CDR3nt: TGTGCCAGCAGTTTAGTCCAGGGGGGAACAGATACGCAGTATTTT

abundance: many
v_gene: TRBV12-5
j_gene: TRBJ1-5
d_gene: .
CDR3aa: CASGLNNQPQHF
CDR3nt: TGTGCTAGTGGCCTGAACAATCAGCCCCAGCATTTT

abundance: many
v_gene: TRBV28
j_gene: TRBJ2-2
d_gene: .
CDR3aa: CASSLPTGGINTGELFF
CDR3nt: TGTGCCAGCAGTTTACCGACAGGAGGAATAAACACCGGGGAGCTGTTTTTT

abundance: few
v_gene: TRBV28
j_gene: TRBJ2-5
d_gene: .
CDR3aa: CASSSRPETVKYQETQYF
CDR3nt: TGTGCCAGCAGTTCCCGCCCCGAGACAGTTAAGTACCAAGAGACCCAGTACTTC

abundance: many
v_gene: TRBV6-5
j_gene: TRBJ2-7
d_gene: .
CDR3aa: CASSRSGTNYEQYF
CDR3nt: TGTGCCAGCAGTCGCTCCGGGACGAACTACGAGCAGTACTTC

abundance: many
v_gene: TRBV9
j_gene: TRBJ1-6
d_gene: .
CDR3aa: CASSAPQAGDNSPLHF
CDR3nt: TGTGCCAGCAGCGCCCCTCAGGCCGGAGATAATTCACCCCTCCACTTT

abundance: many
v_gene: TRBV4-2
j_gene: TRBJ2-1
d_gene: .
CDR3aa: CASSQRGSGLLSNNEQFF
CDR3nt: TGTGCCAGCAGCCAACGGGGGTCGGGCCTACTATCGAACAATGAGCAGTTCTTC

abundance: few
v_gene: TRBV20-1
j_gene: TRBJ2-5
d_gene: .
CDR3aa: CSARDWGTRYQETQYF
CDR3nt: TGCAGTGCTAGAGATTGGGGAACCCGCTATCAAGAGACCCAGTACTTC

abundance: many
v_gene: TRBV13
j_gene: TRBJ2-1
d_gene: .
CDR3aa: CASTPALNNEQFF
CDR3nt: TGTGCCAGCACCCCGGCGCTAAACAATGAGCAGTTCTTC

abundance: few
v_gene: TRBV27
j_gene: TRBJ2-6
d_gene: .
CDR3aa: CASSLSIGSSGANVLTF
CDR3nt: TGTGCCAGCAGTTTATCGATCGGGAGTTCTGGGGCCAACGTCCTGACTTTC

abundance: many
v_gene: TRBV7-6
j_gene: TRBJ2-5
d_gene: .
CDR3aa: CASSPAGAQETQYF
CDR3nt: TGTGCCAGCAGTCCGGCGGGGGCCCAAGAGACCCAGTACTTC

abundance: many
v_gene: TRBV7-8
j_gene: TRBJ1-2
d_gene: .
CDR3aa: CASSLFRAGQESYGYTF
CDR3nt: TGTGCCAGCAGCTTATTTAGGGCAGGTCAGGAGAGCTATGGCTACACCTTC

abundance: few
v_gene: TRBV14
j_gene: TRBJ1-1
d_gene: .
CDR3aa: CASSRLLIGTEAFF
CDR3nt: TGTGCCAGCAGCCGCCTCTTGATTGGCACTGAAGCTTTCTTT

abundance: many
v_gene: TRBV5-1
j_gene: TRBJ1-1
d_gene: TRBD1
CDR3aa: CASNPTGATEGGAFF
CDR3nt: TGCGCCAGCAACCCGACAGGGGCCACTGAGGGGGGGGCTTTCTTT

abundance: many
v_gene: TRBV3-1
j_gene: TRBJ2-1
d_gene: TRBD2
CDR3aa: CASSQGLAGGDEQFF
CDR3nt: TGTGCCAGCAGCCAGGGCCTAGCGGGGGGGGATGAGCAGTTCTTC

abundance: many
v_gene: TRBV29-1
j_gene: TRBJ2-3
d_gene: .
CDR3aa: CSVEASTDTQYF
CDR3nt: TGCAGCGTTGAGGCCAGCACAGATACGCAGTATTTT

abundance: .
v_gene: TRBV5-6
j_gene: TRBJ1-4
d_gene: .
CDR3aa: CASSAGTNFEKLFF
CDR3nt: TGTGCCAGCAGCGCCGGGACAAATTTTGAAAAACTGTTTTTT

abundance: many
v_gene: TRBV9
j_gene: TRBJ2-6
d_gene: .
CDR3aa: CASSGSSGANVLTF
CDR3nt: TGTGCCAGCAGCGGGTCCTCTGGGGCCAACGTCCTGACTTTC

abundance: .
v_gene: TRBV28
j_gene: TRBJ2-7
d_gene: TRBD1
CDR3aa: CASRGGTGAYEQYF
CDR3nt: TGTGCCAGCAGAGGAGGGACAGGGGCCTACGAGCAGTACTTC

abundance: many
v_gene: TRBV6-2/TRBV6-3
j_gene: TRBJ1-3
d_gene: .
CDR3aa: CASGRSGVTGNTIYF
CDR3nt: TGTGCCAGCGGAAGATCAGGGGTAACTGGAAACACCATATATTTT

abundance: many
v_gene: TRBV19
j_gene: TRBJ1-2
d_gene: .
CDR3aa: CASSIAENYGYTF
CDR3nt: TGTGCCAGTAGTATTGCGGAGAACTATGGCTACACCTTC

abundance: .
v_gene: TRBV6-2/TRBV6-3
j_gene: TRBJ2-3
d_gene: .
CDR3aa: CASKGGGTLPSTDTQYF
CDR3nt: TGTGCCAGCAAGGGGGGGGGGACTCTCCCAAGCACAGATACGCAGTATTTT

abundance: many
v_gene: TRBV12-3/TRBV12-4
j_gene: TRBJ2-7
d_gene: .
CDR3aa: CASSLGVGVGTYEQYF
CDR3nt: TGTGCCAGCAGTTTAGGGGTCGGAGTCGGAACCTACGAGCAGTACTTC

abundance: many
v_gene: TRBV21-1
j_gene: TRBJ2-4
d_gene: .
CDR3aa: CASVREFTGLRVDIQYF
CDR3nt: TGTGCCAGCGTGAGAGAATTCACAGGGTTGAGGGTGGACATTCAGTACTTC